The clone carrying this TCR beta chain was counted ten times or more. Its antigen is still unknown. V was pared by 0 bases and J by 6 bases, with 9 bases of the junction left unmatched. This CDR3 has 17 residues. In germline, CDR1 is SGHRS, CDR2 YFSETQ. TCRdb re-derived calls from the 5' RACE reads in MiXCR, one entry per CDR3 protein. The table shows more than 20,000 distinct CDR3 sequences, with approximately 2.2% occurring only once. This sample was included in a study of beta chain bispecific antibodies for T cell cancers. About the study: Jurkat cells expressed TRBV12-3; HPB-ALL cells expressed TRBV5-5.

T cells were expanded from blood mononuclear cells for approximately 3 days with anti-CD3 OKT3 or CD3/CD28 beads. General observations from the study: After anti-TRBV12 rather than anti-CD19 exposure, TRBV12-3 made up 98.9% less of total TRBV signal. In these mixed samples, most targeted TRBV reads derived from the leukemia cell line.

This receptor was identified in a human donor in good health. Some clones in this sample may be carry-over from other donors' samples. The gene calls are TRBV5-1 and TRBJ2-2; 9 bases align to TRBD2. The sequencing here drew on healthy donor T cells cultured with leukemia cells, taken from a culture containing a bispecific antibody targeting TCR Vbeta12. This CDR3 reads CASSLDSLTSGSGELFF. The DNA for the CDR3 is TGCGCCAGCAGCTTGGATTCCTTGACTAGCGGTTCCGGGGAGCTGTTTTTT.